The TCR beta chain under discussion was sequenced for a study of blood T cell repertoires in COVID-19. Across the study: Nucleic acid was either cDNA or gDNA, and it came from T cells, B-cell-depleted T cells, or PBMCs.

Source study methods: From reference gene primer amplification, estimates of nucleated cell counts were derived. Here immunoSEQ multiplex PCR was the method, and the copy in TCRdb shows in-frame clones only, minus some. That table gives V, J and clone size, and the DNA gave D and trimming. The sample has approximately 140,000 clones, around 90% seen once; the top ten hold more than 1.5%. This clone was recorded once. V dropped 5 bases and J dropped 0 bases, with 5 bases sitting between them. CDR3 length equals 13 residues. Germline V gene data show CDR1 as LNHDA and CDR2 as SQIVND (reference sequence).

The sequence was collected from a woman aged 55-75 years with acute or convalescent COVID-19. Sequencing input: peripheral blood. V usage is TRBV19 and J usage is TRBJ1-5; D gene uncertain. Here the CDR3 reads CASSSGSNQPQHF. In DNA, the CDR3 is TGTGCCAGTAGTTCGGGTAGCAATCAGCCCCAGCATTTT.